The rows below give T cell receptor beta chains drawn from one sample of a study of human thymus T cells. Sequenced by immunoSEQ multiplex PCR; TCRdb stores in-frame clones only, minus some. This sample has about 78,000 clones, with nearly 98% found just once. Sequences were obtained from thymus tissue. The receptors shown here come from a boy under two years old with a congenital heart defect but otherwise immunologically healthy. The conserved cysteine and the conserved F or W are not part of the CDR3 here.

v_call: TRBV6-1; j_call: TRBJ1-2; cdr3_aa: ASSEERGWGGGYT
v_call: TRBV4-1; j_call: TRBJ1-3; cdr3_aa: ASSQEIVKDRNTIY
v_call: TRBV28; j_call: TRBJ2-5; cdr3_aa: ASSYHVNRAPSVETQY
v_call: TRBV6-1; j_call: TRBJ2-1; cdr3_aa: ASSEDFGASGGPYYNEQF
v_call: TRBV27; j_call: TRBJ1-4; cdr3_aa: ASSPSVGTTNEKLF
v_call: TRBV6-6; j_call: TRBJ1-2; cdr3_aa: ASSEGTGTNYGYT
v_call: TRBV5-4; j_call: TRBJ1-2; cdr3_aa: ASSPAGQPYGYT
v_call: TRBV9; j_call: TRBJ2-5; cdr3_aa: ASSVMGYQETQY
v_call: TRBV7-2; j_call: TRBJ2-4; cdr3_aa: ASSLPGRRDIQY
v_call: TRBV14; j_call: TRBJ2-1; cdr3_aa: ASSPRPDRAWDNEQF
v_call: TRBV19; j_call: TRBJ2-5; cdr3_aa: ASSIRASGGRETQY
v_call: TRBV7-9; j_call: TRBJ2-1; cdr3_aa: ASSSRPLWTVYNEQF
v_call: TRBV5-5; j_call: TRBJ1-2; cdr3_aa: ASSLGDLGKWGYT
v_call: TRBV9; j_call: TRBJ1-2; cdr3_aa: ASSATPRWGAGYGYT
v_call: TRBV19; j_call: TRBJ2-7; cdr3_aa: ASSTRTGLDEQY
v_call: TRBV6-6; j_call: TRBJ2-1; cdr3_aa: ASSYSASGGAGKF
v_call: TRBV9; j_call: TRBJ1-1; cdr3_aa: ASSGGHPVNTEAF
v_call: TRBV10-1; j_call: TRBJ2-7; cdr3_aa: ASRGGLDYEQY
v_call: TRBV5-1; j_call: TRBJ2-2; cdr3_aa: ASSLGSGGAHIGELF
v_call: TRBV5-1; j_call: TRBJ2-2; cdr3_aa: ASSPGQFANTGELF
v_call: TRBV29-1; j_call: TRBJ1-2; cdr3_aa: SASSWGRDYGYT
v_call: TRBV11-2; j_call: TRBJ2-5; cdr3_aa: ASSRTCRTAQETQY
v_call: TRBV7-3; j_call: TRBJ2-3; cdr3_aa: ASSLTGGDTQY
v_call: TRBV7-2; j_call: TRBJ2-7; cdr3_aa: ASSLTYEQY
v_call: TRBV11-2; j_call: TRBJ2-7; cdr3_aa: ASSQYTDEQY
v_call: TRBV5-1; j_call: TRBJ2-7; cdr3_aa: ASSLVPISSSYEQY
v_call: TRBV19; j_call: TRBJ2-2; cdr3_aa: ASSDRAYTGELF
v_call: TRBV19; j_call: TRBJ1-5; cdr3_aa: ASSTERRTGKVAGFNQPQH
v_call: TRBV5-5; j_call: TRBJ2-7; cdr3_aa: ASSLAPLSYEQY
v_call: TRBV6-1; j_call: TRBJ2-7; cdr3_aa: ASSGARSGAQY
v_call: TRBV4-1; j_call: TRBJ1-2; cdr3_aa: ASSQDSRARLLLLDGYT
v_call: TRBV7-9; j_call: TRBJ1-3; cdr3_aa: ASSLTTWTGETGNTIY
v_call: TRBV7-2; j_call: NA; cdr3_aa: ASSLFWGMTASYEQY
v_call: TRBV11-2; j_call: TRBJ2-3; cdr3_aa: ASSWGSGMISDTQY
v_call: TRBV19; j_call: TRBJ1-5; cdr3_aa: ASSILTFWAGTSNQPQH
v_call: TRBV9; j_call: TRBJ1-2; cdr3_aa: ASSVASVKANYGYT
v_call: TRBV4-2; j_call: TRBJ1-2; cdr3_aa: ASSPEDGGLGWLSGDYGYT
v_call: TRBV14; j_call: TRBJ2-7; cdr3_aa: ASSQALGLADSYEQY
v_call: TRBV6-5; j_call: TRBJ2-7; cdr3_aa: ASTYPKQGYEQY
v_call: TRBV6-1; j_call: TRBJ2-7; cdr3_aa: ASTLGGSPYEQY
v_call: TRBV13; j_call: TRBJ2-1; cdr3_aa: ASSLVLGGGNEQF
v_call: TRBV7-6; j_call: TRBJ1-4; cdr3_aa: ASSIGQGGEHEKLF
v_call: TRBV7-6; j_call: TRBJ2-7; cdr3_aa: ASSGEQGAEQY
v_call: TRBV19; j_call: TRBJ1-3; cdr3_aa: ASYSLTGDGNTIY
v_call: TRBV6-1; j_call: TRBJ1-3; cdr3_aa: ASSEKIREEEIRALRSGNTIY
v_call: TRBV9; j_call: TRBJ1-1; cdr3_aa: ASSPTYRAEAF
v_call: TRBV6-5; j_call: TRBJ2-7; cdr3_aa: ASSWTGYEQY
v_call: TRBV19; j_call: TRBJ2-1; cdr3_aa: ASSTSTSGTYNEQF
v_call: TRBV15; j_call: TRBJ2-3; cdr3_aa: ATSRGASGRAESDTQY
v_call: TRBV25-1; j_call: TRBJ1-1; cdr3_aa: ASSDSAAYTEAF
v_call: TRBV28; j_call: TRBJ2-7; cdr3_aa: ASSAYPYEQY
v_call: TRBV19; j_call: TRBJ1-2; cdr3_aa: ASSSPGPGQLNYGYT